These T cell receptor beta chains were read from a single sample in a study of CD8+CD57+ T cells in acquired aplastic anemia. In TCRdb, the reads were re-called with MiXCR into one record per CDR3 protein. The sample records hundreds of thousands of distinct CDR3 sequences, approximately 32% being singletons. Sequences were obtained from sorted CD4+, CD8+, or CD8+CD57+ T cells (not recorded which) from PBMCs. The receptors derive from a human donor with aplastic anemia. CDR3s include the opening cysteine and the closing phenylalanine or tryptophan. D genes are given only for firm matches. Not all rows give a size; the values are once, few, many and, for expanded clones, a class.

clone_size | j_call | v_call | d_call | cdr3_nt | cdr3_aa
NA | TRBJ2-7 | TRBV10-3 | NA | TGTGCCATCAGTTACTCGGCGACTACGAGGCAGTACTTC | CAISYSATTRQYF
NA | TRBJ2-1 | TRBV19 | NA | TGTGCCAGTAGTATAAATCGACCAGCTGGGGAGCAGTTCTTC | CASSINRPAGEQFF
many | TRBJ2-5 | TRBV29-1 | TRBD1 | TGCAGCGTGGGACAGGGTTTAGAGACCCAGTACTTC | CSVGQGLETQYF
NA | TRBJ2-3 | TRBV7-4 | NA | TGTGCCAGCAGCTTAGACGGGGGAACAAATACGCAGTATTTT | CASSLDGGTNTQYF
many | TRBJ2-2 | TRBV10-3 | TRBD2 | TGTGCCATCAGTGAGGGCGCGGGGGGTAACACCGGGGAGCTGTTTTTT | CAISEGAGGNTGELFF
few | TRBJ2-5 | TRBV5-1 | NA | TGCGCCAGCAGCTCAACCCATGGGGGGCTGGAGACCCAGTACTTC | CASSSTHGGLETQYF
few | TRBJ1-3 | TRBV5-4 | NA | TGTGCCAGCAGCTCGGACGGATACTCAAACACCATATATTTT | CASSSDGYSNTIYF
NA | TRBJ1-4 | TRBV7-8 | NA | TGTGCCAGCGGTATGGGAAAACTGTTTTTT | CASGMGKLFF
NA | TRBJ2-1 | TRBV19 | NA | TGTGCCAGTAGTATCCTCCTCTCCATGGCCTACAATGAGCAGTTCTTC | CASSILLSMAYNEQFF
few | TRBJ1-2 | TRBV9 | NA | TGTGCCAGCAGCCCCCGGGACGGATTGCACCTAGCTAACTATGGCTACACCTTC | CASSPRDGLHLANYGYTF
NA | TRBJ1-1 | TRBV2 | TRBD1 | TGTGCCAGCAGTGGTTCGGGACAGCCGAACACTGAAGCTTTCTTT | CASSGSGQPNTEAFF
many | TRBJ2-6 | TRBV2 | NA | TGTGCCAGCTCAGGACGGTCTGGGGCCAACGTCCTGACTTTC | CASSGRSGANVLTF
NA | TRBJ2-7 | TRBV2 | NA | TGTGCCAGCAGTGATGGGCAGGGCTTCCCTCAGTACTTC | CASSDGQGFPQYF
NA | TRBJ1-1 | TRBV9 | NA | TGTGCCAGCAGCGTAGGTGGGTCCTTAATCACTGAAGCTTTCTTT | CASSVGGSLITEAFF
many | TRBJ1-6 | TRBV9 | TRBD1 | TGTGCCAGCAGCGGACCCAGGGGGCTACCCCTCCACTTT | CASSGPRGLPLHF
NA | TRBJ2-1 | TRBV5-1 | NA | TGCGCCAGCAGCTCTCGGATCCAAAACAATGAGCAGTTCTTC | CASSSRIQNNEQFF
NA | TRBJ1-1 | TRBV5-1 | NA | TGCGCCAGCAGCTTTCGTTTGGGGAACACTGAAGCTTTCTTT | CASSFRLGNTEAFF
many | TRBJ2-7 | TRBV20-1 | TRBD2 | TGCAGTGCGAGAGGGCTAGCGGCGGACTACGAGCAGTACTTC | CSARGLAADYEQYF
NA | TRBJ1-1 | TRBV7-2 | NA | TGTGCCAGCAGCTTGGAACCTACGGGCACTGAAGCTTTCTTT | CASSLEPTGTEAFF
many | TRBJ2-2 | TRBV19 | NA | TGTGCCAGTCGGGTCTCCGGGACCGGGGAGCTGTTTTTT | CASRVSGTGELFF
NA | TRBJ2-1 | TRBV6-5 | NA | TGTGCCAGCAGTTATCTACGACAGGACAATGAGCAGTTCTTC | CASSYLRQDNEQFF
NA | TRBJ1-1 | TRBV20-1 | TRBD1 | TGCAGTGACAGGGGGCGAAAGACTGAAGCTTTCTTT | CSDRGRKTEAFF
NA | TRBJ1-5 | TRBV15 | TRBD1 | TGTGCCACCAGCCAGGGGGTTAATCAGCCCCAGCATTTT | CATSQGVNQPQHF
NA | TRBJ2-1 | TRBV9 | TRBD2 | TGTGCCAGCAGCGTAGCCCTTAGCGGGAGATTCTCCTACAATGAGCAGTTCTTC | CASSVALSGRFSYNEQFF
few | TRBJ2-1 | TRBV5-1 | NA | TGCGCCAGCAGCTTGGAAGGCCTCCAATCCGGGGATGAGCAGTTCTTC | CASSLEGLQSGDEQFF